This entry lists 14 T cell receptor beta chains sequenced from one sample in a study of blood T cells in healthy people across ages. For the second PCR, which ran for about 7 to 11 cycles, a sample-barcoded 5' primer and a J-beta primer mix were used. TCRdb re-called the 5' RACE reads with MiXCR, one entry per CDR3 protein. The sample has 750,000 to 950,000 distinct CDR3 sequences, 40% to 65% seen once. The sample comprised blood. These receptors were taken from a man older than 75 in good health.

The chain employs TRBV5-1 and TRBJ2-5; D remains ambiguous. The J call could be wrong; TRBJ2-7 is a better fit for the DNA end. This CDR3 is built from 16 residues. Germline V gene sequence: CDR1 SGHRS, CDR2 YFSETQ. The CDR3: CASSRDPATSFYEQYF. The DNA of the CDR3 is TGCGCCAGCAGCCGAGACCCGGCGACAAGCTTTTACGAGCAGTACTTC.

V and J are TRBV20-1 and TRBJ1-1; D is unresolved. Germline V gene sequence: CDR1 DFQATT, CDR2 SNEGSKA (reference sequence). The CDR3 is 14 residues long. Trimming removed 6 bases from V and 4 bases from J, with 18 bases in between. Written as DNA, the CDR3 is TGCAGTGCGCAAGAACGGGCCCAGGCCACTGAAGCTTTCTTT. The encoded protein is CSAQERAQATEAFF.

CDR3 residues: CASSQASGGGNEQFF. The CDR3 nucleotides read TGTGCCAGCAGCCAGGCTAGCGGGGGGGGTAATGAGCAGTTCTTC. The gene calls are TRBV7-9 and TRBJ2-1; TRBD2 agrees at 12 bases. Germline CDR1 reads SEHNR; CDR2 reads FQNEAQ (reference sequence). The CDR3 is made up of 15 amino acids. V was clipped by 5 bases and J by 7 bases; unmatched bases: 6.

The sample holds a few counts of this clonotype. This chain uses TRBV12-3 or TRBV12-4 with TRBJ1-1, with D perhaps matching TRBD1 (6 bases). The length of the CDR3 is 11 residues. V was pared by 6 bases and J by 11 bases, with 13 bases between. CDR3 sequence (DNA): TGTGCCAGCAGCCGGGGACAACGGGCTTTCTTT. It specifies CASSRGQRAFF.

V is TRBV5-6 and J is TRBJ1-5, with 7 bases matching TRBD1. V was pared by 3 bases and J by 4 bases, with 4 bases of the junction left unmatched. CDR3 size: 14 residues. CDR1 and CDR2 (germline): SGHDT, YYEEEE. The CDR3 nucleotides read TGTGCCAGCAGCTCTGGGACAGTTAATCAGCCCCAGCATTTT. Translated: CASSSGTVNQPQHF.

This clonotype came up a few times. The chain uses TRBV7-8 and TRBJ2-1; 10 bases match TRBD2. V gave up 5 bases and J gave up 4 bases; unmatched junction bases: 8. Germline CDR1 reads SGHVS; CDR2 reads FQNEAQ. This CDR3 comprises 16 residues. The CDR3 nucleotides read TGTGCCAGCAGCCCGCCTACTAGCGGGACGTACAATGAGCAGTTCTTC. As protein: CASSPPTSGTYNEQFF.

The CDR3 region is CATSDFRREGAGETQYF. CDR3 coding DNA: TGTGCCACCAGTGATTTCAGGCGGGAGGGGGCCGGAGAGACCCAGTACTTC. The chain is built from TRBV24-1 and TRBJ2-5; TRBD2 matches 9 bases. V lost 1 base and J lost 4; bases outside the gene matches: 9. This CDR3 region has 17 residues. CDR1 and CDR2 (germline): KGHDR, SFDVKD.

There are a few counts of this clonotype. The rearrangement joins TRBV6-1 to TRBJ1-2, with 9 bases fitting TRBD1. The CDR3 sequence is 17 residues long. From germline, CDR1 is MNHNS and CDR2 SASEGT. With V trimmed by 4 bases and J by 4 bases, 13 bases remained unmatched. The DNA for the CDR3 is TGTGCCAGCAGTGTTCCCTCCCGGGACAGGGCTACCTATGGCTACACCTTC. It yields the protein CASSVPSRDRATYGYTF.

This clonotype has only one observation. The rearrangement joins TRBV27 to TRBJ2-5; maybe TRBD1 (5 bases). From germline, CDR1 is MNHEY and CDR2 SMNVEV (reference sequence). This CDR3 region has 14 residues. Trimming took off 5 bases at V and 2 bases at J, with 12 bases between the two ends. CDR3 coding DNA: TGTGCCAGCAGTCCCCGACAGCCACAAGAGACCCAGTACTTC. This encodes CASSPRQPQETQYF.

The CDR3 DNA is TGTGCCAGCAGCCAAGGGGTGCCGACAGCGAACTATGGCTACACCTTC. Amino acid sequence: CASSQGVPTANYGYTF. V gene TRBV14 combines with J gene TRBJ1-2; D is possibly TRBD1 (5 bases). Germline V lookup: CDR1 SGHDN, CDR2 FVKESK. The length of the CDR3 is 16 residues. Trimming took 1 base from V and 2 from J, leaving 14 bases between them.

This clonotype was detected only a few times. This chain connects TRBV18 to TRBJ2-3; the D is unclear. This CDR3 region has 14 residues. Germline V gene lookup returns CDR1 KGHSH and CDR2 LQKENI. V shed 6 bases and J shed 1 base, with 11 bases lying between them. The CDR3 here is CASSPPAGTDTQYF. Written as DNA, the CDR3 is TGTGCCAGCTCCCCTCCCGCGGGCACAGATACGCAGTATTTT.

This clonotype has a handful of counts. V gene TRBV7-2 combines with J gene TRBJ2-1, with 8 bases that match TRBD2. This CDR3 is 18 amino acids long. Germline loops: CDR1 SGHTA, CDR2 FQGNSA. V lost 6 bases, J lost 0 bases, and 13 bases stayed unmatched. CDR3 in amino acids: CASRQGREAGRSYNEQFF. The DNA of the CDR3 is TGTGCCAGCAGGCAGGGGCGGGAGGCTGGTCGCTCCTACAATGAGCAGTTCTTC.

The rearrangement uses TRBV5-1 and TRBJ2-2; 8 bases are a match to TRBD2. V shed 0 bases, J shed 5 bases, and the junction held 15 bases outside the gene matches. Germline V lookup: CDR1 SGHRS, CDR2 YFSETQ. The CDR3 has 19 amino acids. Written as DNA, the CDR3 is TGCGCCAGCAGCTTGGCGGTCAGCGGGAGTGTCCGGAGAACCGGGGAGCTGTTTTTT. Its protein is CASSLAVSGSVRRTGELFF.

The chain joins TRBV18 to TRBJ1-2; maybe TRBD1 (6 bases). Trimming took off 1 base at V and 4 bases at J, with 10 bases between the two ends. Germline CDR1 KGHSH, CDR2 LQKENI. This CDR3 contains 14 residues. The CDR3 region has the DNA TGTGCCAGCTCACCACGACAGGCAACCTATGGCTACACCTTC. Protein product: CASSPRQATYGYTF. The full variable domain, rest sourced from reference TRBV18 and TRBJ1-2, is NAGVMQNPRHLVRRRGQEARLRCSPMKGHSHVYWYRQLPEEGLKFMVYLQKENIIDESGMPKERFSAEFPKEGPSILRIQQVVRGDSAAYFCASSPRQATYGYTFGSGTRLTVV.